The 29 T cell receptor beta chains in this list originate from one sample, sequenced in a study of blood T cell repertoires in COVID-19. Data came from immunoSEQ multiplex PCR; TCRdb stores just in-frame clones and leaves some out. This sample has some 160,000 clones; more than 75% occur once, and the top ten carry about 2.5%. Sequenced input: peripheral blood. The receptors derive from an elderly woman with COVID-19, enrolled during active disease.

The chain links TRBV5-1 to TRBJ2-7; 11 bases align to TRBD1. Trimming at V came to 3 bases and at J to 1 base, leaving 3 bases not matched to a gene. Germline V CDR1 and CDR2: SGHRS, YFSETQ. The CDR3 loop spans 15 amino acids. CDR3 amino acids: CASSSGTGGSYEQYF. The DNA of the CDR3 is TGCGCCAGCAGCTCAGGGACAGGGGGGTCCTACGAGCAGTACTTC.

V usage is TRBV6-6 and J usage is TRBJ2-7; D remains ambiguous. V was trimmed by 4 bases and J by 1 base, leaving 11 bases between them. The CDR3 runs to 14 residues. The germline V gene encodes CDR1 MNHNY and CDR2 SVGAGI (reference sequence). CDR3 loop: CASSSNAESYEQYF. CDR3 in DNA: TGTGCCAGCAGTTCGAACGCGGAGTCCTACGAGCAGTACTTC.

Here the CDR3 DNA reads TGTGCCAGCAGCCCCTCCCGACTAGACTCCTACGAGCAGTACTTC. This encodes CASSPSRLDSYEQYF. This sequence joins TRBV3-1 (or the pseudogene TRBV3-2) and TRBJ2-7; TRBD2 is a possible D gene (6 bases). With 4 bases removed from V and 0 bases from J, the gap between germline ends came to 13 bases. The germline V gene encodes CDR1 LGHDT and CDR2 YNNKEL (reference sequence). The CDR3 is 15 residues long.

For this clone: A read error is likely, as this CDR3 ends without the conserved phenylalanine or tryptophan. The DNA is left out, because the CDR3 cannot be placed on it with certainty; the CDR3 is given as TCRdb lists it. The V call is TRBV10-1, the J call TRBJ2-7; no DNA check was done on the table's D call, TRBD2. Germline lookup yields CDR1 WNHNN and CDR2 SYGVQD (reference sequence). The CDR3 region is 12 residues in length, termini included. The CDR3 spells CASNKIHSGSSS.

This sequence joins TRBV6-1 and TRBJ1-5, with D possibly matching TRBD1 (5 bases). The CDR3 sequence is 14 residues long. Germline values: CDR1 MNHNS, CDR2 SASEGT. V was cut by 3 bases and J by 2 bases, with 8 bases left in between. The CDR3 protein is CASSEGGGNQPQHF. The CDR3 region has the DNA TGTGCCAGCAGTGAGGGGGGTGGCAATCAGCCCCAGCATTTT.

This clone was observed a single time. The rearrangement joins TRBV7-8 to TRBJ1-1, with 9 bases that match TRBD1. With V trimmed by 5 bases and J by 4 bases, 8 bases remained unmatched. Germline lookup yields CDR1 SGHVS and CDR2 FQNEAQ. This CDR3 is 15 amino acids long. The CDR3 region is CASSPMGQGGTEAFF. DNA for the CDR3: TGTGCCAGCAGCCCGATGGGACAGGGAGGCACTGAAGCTTTCTTT.

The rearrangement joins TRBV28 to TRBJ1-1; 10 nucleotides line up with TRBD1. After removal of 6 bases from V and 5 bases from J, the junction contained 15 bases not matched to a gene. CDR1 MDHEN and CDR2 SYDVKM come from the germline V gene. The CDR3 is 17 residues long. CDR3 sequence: CASSPLTGGLRRTEAFF. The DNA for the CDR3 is TGTGCCAGCAGCCCTCTGACAGGGGGCTTGAGAAGGACTGAAGCTTTCTTT.

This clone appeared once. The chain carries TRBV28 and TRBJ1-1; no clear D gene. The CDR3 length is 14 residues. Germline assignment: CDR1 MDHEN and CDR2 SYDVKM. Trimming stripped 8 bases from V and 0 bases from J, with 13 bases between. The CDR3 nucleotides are TGTGCCAGCCGACATGGCCCCATGAACACTGAAGCTTTCTTT. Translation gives CASRHGPMNTEAFF.

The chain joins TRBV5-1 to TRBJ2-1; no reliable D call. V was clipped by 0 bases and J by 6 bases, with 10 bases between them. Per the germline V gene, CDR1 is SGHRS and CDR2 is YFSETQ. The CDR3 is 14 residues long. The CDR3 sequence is CASSLDNSPNEQFF. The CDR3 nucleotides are TGCGCCAGCAGCTTGGATAATAGCCCCAATGAGCAGTTCTTC.

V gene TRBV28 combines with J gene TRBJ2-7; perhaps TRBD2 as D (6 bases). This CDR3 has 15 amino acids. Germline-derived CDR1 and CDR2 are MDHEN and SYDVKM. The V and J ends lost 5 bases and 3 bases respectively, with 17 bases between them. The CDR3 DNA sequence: TGTGCCAGCAGTGGCAAGGGGACTCATTTCTACGAGCAGTACTTC. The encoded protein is CASSGKGTHFYEQYF.

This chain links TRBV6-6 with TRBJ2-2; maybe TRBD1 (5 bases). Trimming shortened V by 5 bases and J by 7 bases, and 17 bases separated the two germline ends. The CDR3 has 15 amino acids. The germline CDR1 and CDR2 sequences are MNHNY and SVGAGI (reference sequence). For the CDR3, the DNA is TGTGCCAGCAGTAAAGGGGCGATGACAAACGGGGAGCTGTTTTTT. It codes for CASSKGAMTNGELFF.

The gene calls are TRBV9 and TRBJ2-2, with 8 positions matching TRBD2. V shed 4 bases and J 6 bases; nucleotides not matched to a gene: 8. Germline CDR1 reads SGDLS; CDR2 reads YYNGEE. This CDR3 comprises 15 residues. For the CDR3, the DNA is TGTGCCAGCAGCCGCGGGGGGCCCAGGCCCGGGGAGCTGTTTTTT. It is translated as CASSRGGPRPGELFF.

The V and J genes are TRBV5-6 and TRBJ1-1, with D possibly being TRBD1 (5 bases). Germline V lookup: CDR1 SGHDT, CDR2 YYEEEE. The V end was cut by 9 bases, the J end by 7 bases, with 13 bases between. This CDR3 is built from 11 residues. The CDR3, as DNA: TGTGCCACCGGGGGTCCAGGTGAAGCTTTCTTT. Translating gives CATGGPGEAFF.

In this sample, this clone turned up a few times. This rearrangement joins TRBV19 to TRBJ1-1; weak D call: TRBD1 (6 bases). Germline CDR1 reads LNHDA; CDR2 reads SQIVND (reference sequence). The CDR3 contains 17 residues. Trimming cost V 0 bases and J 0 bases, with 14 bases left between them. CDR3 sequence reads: CASSIDRGHNMNTEAFF. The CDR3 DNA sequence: TGTGCCAGTAGTATAGATCGGGGACATAACATGAACACTGAAGCTTTCTTT.

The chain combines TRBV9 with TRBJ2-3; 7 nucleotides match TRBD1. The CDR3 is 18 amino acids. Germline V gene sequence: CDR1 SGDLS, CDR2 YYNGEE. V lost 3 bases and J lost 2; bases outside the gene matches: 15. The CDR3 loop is CASSAGTASILLTDTQYF. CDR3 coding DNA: TGTGCCAGCAGCGCCGGGACAGCTTCGATACTACTCACAGATACGCAGTATTTT.

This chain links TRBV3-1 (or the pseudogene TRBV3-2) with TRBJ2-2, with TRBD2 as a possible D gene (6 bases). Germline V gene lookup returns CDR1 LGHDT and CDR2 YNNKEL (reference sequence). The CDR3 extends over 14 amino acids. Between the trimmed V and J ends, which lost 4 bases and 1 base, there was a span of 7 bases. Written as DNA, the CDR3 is TGTGCCAGCAGCCGGGGACTGAACACCGGGGAGCTGTTTTTT. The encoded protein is CASSRGLNTGELFF.

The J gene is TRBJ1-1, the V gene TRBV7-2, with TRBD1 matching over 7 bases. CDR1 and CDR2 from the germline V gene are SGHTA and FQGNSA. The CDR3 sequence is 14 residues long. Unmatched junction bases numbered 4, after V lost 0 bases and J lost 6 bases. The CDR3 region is CASSLAAGGSEAFF. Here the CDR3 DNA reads TGTGCCAGCAGCTTAGCAGCAGGGGGGTCTGAAGCTTTCTTT.

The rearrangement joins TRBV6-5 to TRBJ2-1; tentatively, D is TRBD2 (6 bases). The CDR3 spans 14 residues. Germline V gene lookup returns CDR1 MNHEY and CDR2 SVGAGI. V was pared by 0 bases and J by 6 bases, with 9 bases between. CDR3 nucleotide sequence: TGTGCCAGCAGTTACTCGCACGGGAGCAATGAGCAGTTCTTC. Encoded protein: CASSYSHGSNEQFF.

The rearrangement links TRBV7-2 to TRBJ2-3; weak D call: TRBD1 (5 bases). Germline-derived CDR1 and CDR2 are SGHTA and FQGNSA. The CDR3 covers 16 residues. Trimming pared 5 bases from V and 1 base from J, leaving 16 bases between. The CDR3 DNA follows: TGTGCCAGCAGCCCAAGGGGTTACGGTGGCACAGATACGCAGTATTTT. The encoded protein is CASSPRGYGGTDTQYF. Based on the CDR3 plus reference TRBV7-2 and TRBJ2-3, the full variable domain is GAGVSQSPSNKVTEKGKDVELRCDPISGHTALYWYRQSLGQGLEFLIYFQGNSAPDKSGLPSDRFSAERTGGSVSTLTIQRTQQEDSAVYLCASSPRGYGGTDTQYFGPGTRLTVL.

The CDR3 bases are TGCGCCAGCAGCCATCGTAATCCGGGACAGGGAACGGAAGCTTTCTTT. It codes for CASSHRNPGQGTEAFF. The chain couples TRBV4-3 to TRBJ1-1; TRBD1 matches 9 bases. The CDR3 consists of 16 residues. From germline, CDR1 is LGHNA and CDR2 YSLEER. V trimming: 3 bases; J trimming: 8 bases; junction bases outside the gene matches: 13.

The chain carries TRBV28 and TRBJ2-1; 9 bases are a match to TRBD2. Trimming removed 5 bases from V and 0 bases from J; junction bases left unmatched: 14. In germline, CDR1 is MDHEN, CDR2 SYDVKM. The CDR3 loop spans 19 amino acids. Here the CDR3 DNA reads TGTGCCAGCAGTCTTGGGCGGGAGGGCGTTAGGTACTCCTACAATGAGCAGTTCTTC. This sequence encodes CASSLGREGVRYSYNEQFF.

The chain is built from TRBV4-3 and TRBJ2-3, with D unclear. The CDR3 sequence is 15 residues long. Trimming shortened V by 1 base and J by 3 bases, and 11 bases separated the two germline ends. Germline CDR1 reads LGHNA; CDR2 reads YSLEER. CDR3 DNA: TGCGCCAGCAGCCAAGGGCCGGGTGTAACAGATACGCAGTATTTT. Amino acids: CASSQGPGVTDTQYF.

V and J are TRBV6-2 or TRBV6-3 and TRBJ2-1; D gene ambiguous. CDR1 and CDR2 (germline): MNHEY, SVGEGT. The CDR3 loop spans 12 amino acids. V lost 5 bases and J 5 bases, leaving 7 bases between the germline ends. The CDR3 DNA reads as TGTGCCAGCAGTGGCTCGCACAATGAGCAGTTCTTC. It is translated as CASSGSHNEQFF.

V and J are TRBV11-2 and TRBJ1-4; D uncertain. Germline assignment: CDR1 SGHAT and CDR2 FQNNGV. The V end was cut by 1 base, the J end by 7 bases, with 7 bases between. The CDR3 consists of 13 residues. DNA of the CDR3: TGTGCCAGCAGCTTAGTGCTAGGTGAAAAACTGTTTTTT. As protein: CASSLVLGEKLFF.

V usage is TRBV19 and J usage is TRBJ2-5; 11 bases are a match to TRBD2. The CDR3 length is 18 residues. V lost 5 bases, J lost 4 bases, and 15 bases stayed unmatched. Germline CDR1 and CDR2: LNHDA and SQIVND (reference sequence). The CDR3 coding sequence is TGTGCCAGTAGTGACAGCCTAGCGGGAGGCTTGTTTCGAGAGACCCAGTACTTC. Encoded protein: CASSDSLAGGLFRETQYF.

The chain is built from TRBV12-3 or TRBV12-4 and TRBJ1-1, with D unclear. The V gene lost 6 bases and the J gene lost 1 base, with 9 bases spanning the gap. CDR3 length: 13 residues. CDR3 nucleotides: TGTGCCAGCAGCGTCACGGGGAACACTGAAGCTTTCTTT. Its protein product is CASSVTGNTEAFF.

The CDR3 loop is CASSPTRTGRSQHF. CDR3 in DNA: TGTGCCAGCAGTCCAACCCGGACAGGGCGGTCCCAGCATTTT. The chain links TRBV2 to TRBJ1-5; 8 nucleotides line up with TRBD1. The germline CDR1 and CDR2 sequences are SNHLY and FYNNEI. The V segment lost 5 bases and the J segment 11 bases; nucleotides outside the gene matches: 11. The CDR3 consists of 14 residues.

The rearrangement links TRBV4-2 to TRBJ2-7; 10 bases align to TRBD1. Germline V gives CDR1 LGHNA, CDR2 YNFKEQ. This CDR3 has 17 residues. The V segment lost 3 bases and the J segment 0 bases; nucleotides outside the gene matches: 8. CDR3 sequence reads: CASSQRLTGGSSYEQYF. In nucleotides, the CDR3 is TGTGCCAGCAGCCAGCGATTGACAGGGGGCAGCTCCTACGAGCAGTACTTC.

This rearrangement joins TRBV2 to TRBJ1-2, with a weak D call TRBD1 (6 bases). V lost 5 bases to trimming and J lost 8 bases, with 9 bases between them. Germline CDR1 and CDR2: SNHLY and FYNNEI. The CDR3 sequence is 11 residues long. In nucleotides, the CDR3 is TGTGCCAGCAGTTCAGGGGTCGGCTACACCTTC. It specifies CASSSGVGYTF.